These 4 T cell receptor beta chains came from one sample sequenced in a study of blood T cell repertoires in COVID-19. TCRdb's copy holds only in-frame clones and misses some; the assay was immunoSEQ multiplex PCR. The data show approximately 86,000 clones, with 75% to 85% seen just once and about a tenth held by the top ten. The sequenced sample consisted of peripheral blood. These receptors were obtained from a woman between 65 and 79 years old with acute or convalescent COVID-19.

The CDR3 protein is CSAGQGGSYEQYF. The DNA for the CDR3 is TGCAGCGCAGGACAGGGTGGATCCTACGAGCAGTACTTC. The chain is built from TRBV29-1 and TRBJ2-7; 8 bases fit TRBD1. CDR1 is SQVTM, CDR2 ANQGSEA, per germline. The V gene end was trimmed by 7 bases and the J gene end by 1 base; junction bases not matched to a gene: 6. This CDR3 is 13 amino acids long.

The J gene is TRBJ2-5, the V gene TRBV10-3; possibly TRBD2 for D (6 bases). There are 12 residues in the CDR3. V lost 10 bases and J 5 bases, leaving 14 bases between the germline ends. The germline CDR1 and CDR2 sequences are ENHRY and SYGVKD. The CDR3 loop is CATGQGGETQYF. The CDR3 coding sequence is TGTGCCACCGGGCAGGGAGGTGAGACCCAGTACTTC.

The chain employs TRBV5-6 and TRBJ2-1, with 9 positions matching TRBD1. V lost 0 bases and J lost 4; bases outside the gene matches: 2. Germline V CDR1 and CDR2: SGHDT, YYEEEE. The CDR3 covers 15 residues. CDR3 nucleotides: TGTGCCAGCAGCTTGGAAGGGACAGGGTACAATGAGCAGTTCTTC. Its translation is CASSLEGTGYNEQFF.

This sequence joins TRBV7-3 and TRBJ2-3, with 9 bases identical to TRBD1. Germline loops: CDR1 SGHTA, CDR2 FQGTGA. V trimming: 5 bases; J trimming: 6 bases; junction bases outside the gene matches: 6. The CDR3 consists of 14 residues. In nucleotides, the CDR3 is TGTGCCAGCAGCGCCACAGGGGGCGTGGATACGCAGTATTTT. Translated: CASSATGGVDTQYF. The full variable domain, with the rest looked up from reference TRBV7-3 and TRBJ2-3, is GAGVSQTPSNKVTEKGKYVELRCDPISGHTALYWYRQSLGQGPEFLIYFQGTGAADDSGLPNDRFFAVRPEGSVSTLKIQRTERGDSAVYLCASSATGGVDTQYFGPGTRLTVL.